The TCR beta chain described here comes from a study of technical replicates of blood from a few donors. The table came from immunoSEQ multiplex PCR; TCRdb's copy has only in-frame clones and leaves some out. The top ten clones hold less than 0.3% of a sample with around 78,000 clones, about 93% of them seen once. V was cut by 5 bases and J by 2 bases, with 16 bases left in between. CDR3 length: 15 amino acids. CDR1 and CDR2 (germline): SNHLY, FYNNEI. This chain links TRBV2 with TRBJ2-7; the D gene is possibly TRBD2 (6 bases). The source of this sequence is a human donor in good health. The sequencing sample was made of T cells isolated from PBMCs. This CDR3 reads CASSNLARDAYEQYF. In DNA, the CDR3 is TGTGCCAGCAGTAACCTGGCGCGGGACGCCTACGAGCAGTACTTC.